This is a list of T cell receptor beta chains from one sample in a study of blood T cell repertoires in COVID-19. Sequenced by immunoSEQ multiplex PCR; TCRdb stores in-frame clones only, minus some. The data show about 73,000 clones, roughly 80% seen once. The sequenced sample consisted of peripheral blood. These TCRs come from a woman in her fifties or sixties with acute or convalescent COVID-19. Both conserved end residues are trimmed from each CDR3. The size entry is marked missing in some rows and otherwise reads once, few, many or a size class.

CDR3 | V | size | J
ASSLRGGRSTDTQY | TRBV7-3 | NA | TRBJ2-3
ASSHDQTPNTGELF | TRBV3-1/TRBV3-2 | NA | TRBJ2-2
ASSLQAGGVYNEQF | TRBV7-7 | NA | TRBJ2-1
ASTDRGATRDYT | TRBV6-5 | NA | TRBJ1-2
ASSMGRNSNQPQH | TRBV19 | NA | TRBJ1-5
ASSPRDRGLYQETQY | TRBV14 | NA | TRBJ2-5
ASSEVGQSDTIY | TRBV2 | NA | TRBJ1-3
ASSSQTGWGEKLF | TRBV27 | few | TRBJ1-4
ASTVLAGATGELF | TRBV19 | NA | TRBJ2-2
ASSYSGLADYNEQF | TRBV6-2/TRBV6-3 | NA | TRBJ2-1
ASSLETSGVFKQF | TRBV7-3 | NA | TRBJ2-1
ASSVGGGSGAVTQY | TRBV9 | NA | TRBJ2-3
ASNTDYGYT | TRBV6-5 | NA | TRBJ1-2
ASSLWTDANTGELF | TRBV9 | NA | TRBJ2-2
ASSYPQGVNTEAF | TRBV6-6 | NA | TRBJ1-1
ASSPRGILYEQY | TRBV18 | NA | TRBJ2-7
ASSLRQGDGYT | TRBV7-3 | NA | TRBJ1-2
ASRDPGQGDGYT | TRBV2 | NA | TRBJ1-2
SARDRPNTEAF | TRBV29-1 | once | TRBJ1-1
AASRQGNTGELF | TRBV3-1/TRBV3-2 | NA | TRBJ2-2
ASAKDQGHYGYT | TRBV27 | NA | TRBJ1-2
ASSGRQATGTTEAF | TRBV6-1 | NA | TRBJ1-1
ANGIPKLSYEQY | TRBV6-5 | NA | TRBJ2-7
ASSETVDRAYEQY | TRBV7-2 | NA | TRBJ2-7
ATSPGQGDNEQF | TRBV24-1 | NA | TRBJ2-1
ASSLGPLAGGNNEQF | TRBV7-3 | NA | TRBJ2-1
ASSPRGASGDISGNTIY | TRBV3-1/TRBV3-2 | NA | TRBJ1-3
ASSPLPNYGYT | TRBV12-3/TRBV12-4 | NA | TRBJ1-2
ASNQRGGYNEQF | TRBV2 | few | TRBJ2-1
SADRGETQY | TRBV20-1 | NA | TRBJ2-5
ASSLEPNSRQQY | TRBV11-2 | NA | TRBJ2-7
ASSPPTRGGYT | TRBV18 | NA | TRBJ1-2
ASTSGRFSGNTIY | TRBV19 | NA | TRBJ1-3
ASSPRGGSTDTQY | TRBV7-9 | once | TRBJ2-3
ASSQITGGAGGTEAF | TRBV5-1 | NA | TRBJ1-1
ASSESGQGKNEQF | TRBV25-1 | NA | TRBJ2-1
ASGTGGSYGYT | TRBV5-1 | NA | TRBJ1-2
ASSLHGNGGTEAF | TRBV7-3 | NA | TRBJ1-1
ASSQDMTGHGYT | TRBV7-9 | NA | TRBJ1-2
ASSQDGQSYNSPLH | TRBV3-1/TRBV3-2 | NA | TRBJ1-6
ASSRQVLTGNTIY | TRBV6-2/TRBV6-3 | NA | TRBJ1-3
ASSQENDRANYGYT | TRBV4-1 | NA | TRBJ1-2
ASSLFLQGAGNTEAF | TRBV5-1 | NA | TRBJ1-1
AISNQGENGYT | TRBV10-3 | NA | TRBJ1-2
ASSTAGTGNYGYT | TRBV11-2 | NA | TRBJ1-2
SVIDRGSSPLH | TRBV29-1 | NA | TRBJ1-6
ASTQGVGNTEAF | TRBV7-2 | NA | TRBJ1-1
ASSDYRGQETEAF | TRBV25-1 | NA | TRBJ1-1
ASSWRESEKLF | TRBV7-2 | NA | TRBJ1-4
ATRQTGVNQPQH | TRBV24-1 | NA | TRBJ1-5
ASSLEVGGYGYT | TRBV7-3 | NA | TRBJ1-2
AISVGQGDYGYT | TRBV10-3 | NA | TRBJ1-2
ASSELAGGSGQPQH | TRBV2 | NA | TRBJ1-5
ASSLGTGYSNYGYT | TRBV7-9 | NA | TRBJ1-2
ASSGGGDFSGNTIY | TRBV5-4 | NA | TRBJ1-3
ASSSTGRAF | TRBV9 | once | TRBJ1-1
ASSLKRAGELF | TRBV7-7 | NA | TRBJ2-2
SVAGGRTEAF | TRBV29-1 | NA | TRBJ1-1
ASSPEGVTGLKNSNQPQH | TRBV5-5 | few | TRBJ1-5
ASSLLTPRLAGYQETQY | TRBV27 | NA | TRBJ2-5